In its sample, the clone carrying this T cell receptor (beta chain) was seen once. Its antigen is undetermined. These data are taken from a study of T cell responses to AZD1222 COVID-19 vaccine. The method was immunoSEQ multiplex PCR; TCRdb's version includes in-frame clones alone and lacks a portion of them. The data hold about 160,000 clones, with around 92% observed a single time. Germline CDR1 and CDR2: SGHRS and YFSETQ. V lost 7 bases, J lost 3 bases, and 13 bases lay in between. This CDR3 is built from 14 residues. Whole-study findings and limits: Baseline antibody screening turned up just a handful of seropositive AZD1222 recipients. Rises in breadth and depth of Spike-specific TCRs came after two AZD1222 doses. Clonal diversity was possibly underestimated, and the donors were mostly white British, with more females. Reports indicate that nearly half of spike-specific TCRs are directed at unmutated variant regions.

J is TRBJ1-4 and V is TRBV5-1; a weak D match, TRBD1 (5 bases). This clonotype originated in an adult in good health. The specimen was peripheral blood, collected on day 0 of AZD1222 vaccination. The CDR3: CASGRGTPNEKLFF. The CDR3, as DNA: TGCGCCAGCGGACGGGGCACCCCTAATGAAAAACTGTTTTTT.